A selection of T cell receptor beta chains follows, all from one sample in a study of OX40 agonist ivuxolimab in advanced cancers. TCRdb keeps only in-frame clones here, not all; method: immunoSEQ multiplex PCR. The table lists 55,000 to 90,000 clones, 75% to 85% of them singletons. Sequenced here: CD4+ or CD8+ T cells sorted from blood, sampled in a trial of the OX40 agonist ivuxolimab. These receptors were collected from an adult with an advanced solid tumor such as melanoma, head and neck, liver or kidney cancer. Each CDR3 is given without its conserved first and last residue. Size values are once, few and many counts, or a class for expanded clones, and some rows have none.

V gene	clone size	CDR3 protein
TRBV6-5	.	ASSYSPGEYEQY
TRBV6-1	.	AGRVGPEGTGELF
TRBV11-2	.	ASSLELAGSRETQY
TRBV18	.	ASSPGTGGETQY
TRBV4-1	.	ASSHFQGQGGLAEKLF
TRBV5-1	.	ASSRTQGNYGYT
TRBV15	.	ATSRAGVGGYT
TRBV7-9	.	ASSLADRGYEQY
TRBV6-5	.	ASSYRRGVGGYT
TRBV7-9	.	ASIFLGGNTIY
TRBV6-1	.	ASRDGRLGGNTIY
TRBV7-3	.	ASSFGHTDTQY
TRBV11-3	.	ASSLVASGTGELF
TRBV6-5	.	ASRNAGNTIY
TRBV30	.	AWRYASGRGGTQY
TRBV2	.	ASSLAKLLRQF
TRBV7-9	once	ASSSRGGTV
TRBV11-2	.	ASSYRTDQPQH
TRBV7-2	.	ASSPDRNQPQH
TRBV13	.	ASSYYTGTGLNEQF
TRBV7-6	.	ASSLAGLNTGELF
TRBV5-1	.	ASSSLTEADTQY
TRBV6-1	.	ASSRQGQGYT
TRBV29-1	.	SVVGRGGSTGELF
TRBV15	.	ATSRRPGQNQPQH
TRBV18	.	ASSTTGEKLF
TRBV5-6	.	ASSYETGHSGANVLT
TRBV5-1	.	ASSWPTGSNEQF